These 12 T cell receptor beta chains came from one sample sequenced in a study of shared clonotypes between healthy human individuals. Produced via immunoSEQ multiplex PCR; TCRdb's table is partial and in-frame only. Counted here are some 2 million clones, 90% to 95% occurring once; the ten biggest clones make up 0.1% to 0.15%. The sample consisted of naive CD4+ T cells sorted from blood. Subset denoted: CD45RA+ positively selected. Source of these receptors: a man aged 18 to 35 in good health.

On this clone: This clone may be a read error of a much larger clone one base away. Other nucleotide sequences from this sample produce the same CDR3. In DNA, the CDR3 is TGTGCCAGCAGTTACTCGGGGGTCTATGGCTACACCTTC. Protein: CASSYSGVYGYTF. This chain connects TRBV6-5 to TRBJ1-2; possibly TRBD1 for D (5 bases). Per germline, CDR1 MNHEY and CDR2 SVGAGI. V dropped 0 bases and J dropped 4 bases, with 6 bases sitting between them. The CDR3 sequence is 13 residues long.

V usage is TRBV10-1 and J usage is TRBJ1-5; D remains unclear. Germline values: CDR1 WNHNN, CDR2 SYGVQD (reference sequence). The CDR3 runs to 12 residues. V lost 10 bases to trimming and J lost 7 bases, with 14 bases between them. CDR3 residues: CAIRAGRQPQHF. The CDR3 nucleotides are TGCGCCATCCGGGCCGGGAGGCAGCCCCAGCATTTT.

V is TRBV11-3 and J is TRBJ2-2; no reliable D call. This CDR3 contains 14 residues. Germline V gene data show CDR1 as SGHNT and CDR2 as YENEEA. Trimming cost V 0 bases and J 4 bases, with 6 bases left between them. CDR3 sequence reads: CASSLDLPTGELFF. The CDR3 DNA reads as TGTGCCAGCAGCTTAGATCTACCCACCGGGGAGCTGTTTTTT.

The chain recombines TRBV13 with TRBJ2-2; TRBD1 matches 7 bases. The CDR3 has 15 amino acids. J lost 2 bases, V lost 4 bases, and 4 bases had no gene match. The germline gives CDR1 PRHDT, CDR2 FYEKMQ (reference sequence). The CDR3 DNA reads TGTGCCAGCAGCTCCGGGGACAGAAACACCGGGGAGCTGTTTTTT. It is translated as CASSSGDRNTGELFF.

This clone showed up just once. The V and J genes are TRBV28 and TRBJ1-1; tentative D call: TRBD1 (5 bases). The CDR3 runs 15 residues. V was shortened by 6 bases and J by 1 base, with 15 bases between the two germline ends. Germline CDR1 MDHEN, CDR2 SYDVKM. Here the CDR3 reads CASRGYGDPNTEAFF. CDR3 sequence (DNA): TGTGCCAGCAGGGGCTACGGGGACCCGAACACTGAAGCTTTCTTT.

This chain connects TRBV5-6 to TRBJ1-1; D call uncertain. CDR1 and CDR2 (germline): SGHDT, YYEEEE. CDR3 length: 15 amino acids. Trimming pared 2 bases from V and 3 bases from J, leaving 14 bases between. The CDR3: CASSLGPKVDTEAFF. CDR3 coding DNA: TGTGCCAGCAGCTTAGGGCCGAAGGTGGACACTGAAGCTTTCTTT.

V usage is TRBV5-5 and J usage is TRBJ1-5, with a possible D match to TRBD1 (6 bases). V was trimmed by 4 bases and J by 0 bases, leaving 14 bases between them. The CDR3 extends over 16 amino acids. Germline CDR1 and CDR2: SGHKS and YYEKEE (reference sequence). CDR3 nucleotide sequence: TGTGCCAGCAGCATATTAGGACAGACTAGCAATCAGCCCCAGCATTTT. As protein: CASSILGQTSNQPQHF.

For this clone: Other DNA sequences within the sample encode an identical CDR3. The rearrangement links TRBV7-9 to TRBJ1-3; D uncertain. The CDR3 has 12 residues. CDR1 and CDR2 (germline): SEHNR, FQNEAQ (reference sequence). The germline V and J ends were trimmed by 5 bases and 4 bases, with 6 bases remaining between them. The CDR3: CASSPLGNTIYF. DNA of the CDR3: TGTGCCAGCAGCCCCTTGGGAAACACCATATATTTT.

The rearrangement uses TRBV27 and TRBJ1-4; TRBD1 matches 7 bases. The CDR3 contains 16 residues. Germline-derived CDR1 and CDR2 are MNHEY and SMNVEV (reference sequence). With 6 bases clipped from V and 2 bases from J, the junction kept 9 bases outside the gene matches. The CDR3 here is CASSRKQGRTNEKLFF. The CDR3 DNA follows: TGTGCCAGCAGCCGGAAACAGGGGAGGACTAATGAAAAACTGTTTTTT.

The chain carries TRBV18 and TRBJ1-2, with a tentative D call TRBD1 (5 bases). The V gene's germline CDR1 is KGHSH and CDR2 LQKENI. The CDR3 consists of 14 residues. V lost 2 bases and J lost 5, with 12 bases in between. The CDR3 DNA reads TGTGCCAGCTCACCAGGTGACAGAGAGTATGGCTACACCTTC. Encoded protein: CASSPGDREYGYTF.

CDR3 in DNA: TGTGCCAGCAGGCTCGGGGTGAACACCGGGGAGCTGTTTTTT. It is translated as CASRLGVNTGELFF. The chain employs TRBV6-6 and TRBJ2-2, with D possibly matching TRBD2 (5 bases). Trimming shortened V by 6 bases and J by 1 base, and 9 bases separated the two germline ends. The germline gives CDR1 MNHNY, CDR2 SVGAGI (reference sequence). This CDR3 comprises 14 residues.

The chain is built from TRBV6-5 and TRBJ1-1, with a weak D call TRBD1 (5 bases). The CDR3 has 13 residues. The germline V gene encodes CDR1 MNHEY and CDR2 SVGAGI. Trimming left V 5 bases short and J 7 bases short, with 14 bases between. CDR3 nucleotide sequence: TGTGCCAGCAGTGGGGGGACCTGGAGTGAAGCTTTCTTT. This translates into CASSGGTWSEAFF.